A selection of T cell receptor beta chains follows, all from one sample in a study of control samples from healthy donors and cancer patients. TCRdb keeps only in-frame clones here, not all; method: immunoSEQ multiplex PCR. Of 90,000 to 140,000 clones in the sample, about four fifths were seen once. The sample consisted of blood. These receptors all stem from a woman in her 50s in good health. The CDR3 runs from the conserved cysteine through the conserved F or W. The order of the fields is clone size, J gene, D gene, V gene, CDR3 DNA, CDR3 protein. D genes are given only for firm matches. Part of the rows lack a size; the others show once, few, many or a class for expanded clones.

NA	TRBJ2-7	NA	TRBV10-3	TGTGCCATCAGTGAGACAGGGCGGAATACAGGGTACGAGCAGTACTTC	CAISETGRNTGYEQYF
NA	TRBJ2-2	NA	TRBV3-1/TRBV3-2	TGTGCCAGCAGCCAAGAGCGGCTAGCCGGGGAGCTGTTTTTT	CASSQERLAGELFF
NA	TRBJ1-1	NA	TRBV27	TGTGCCAGCAGTTTTGGACGAGGGGGGAACACTGAAGCTTTCTTT	CASSFGRGGNTEAFF
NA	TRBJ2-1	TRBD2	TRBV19	TGTGCCAGTAGTCCTAGGACTAGCGGGGGATACAATGAGCAGTTCTTC	CASSPRTSGGYNEQFF
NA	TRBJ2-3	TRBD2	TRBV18	TGTGCCAGCTCACCAGTGACTAGCGGCACAGATACGCAGTATTTT	CASSPVTSGTDTQYF
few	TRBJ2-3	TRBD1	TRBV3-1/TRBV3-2	TGTGCCAGCAGTCCCGGGACAGGGACGAGAGATACGCAGTATTTT	CASSPGTGTRDTQYF
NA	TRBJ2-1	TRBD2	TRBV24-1	TGTGCCACCAGTGATTCCACCGGGACTAGCTTTTTGGAGCAGTTCTTC	CATSDSTGTSFLEQFF
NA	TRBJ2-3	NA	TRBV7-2	TGTGCCAGCAGCTCCGGGCAGGCTCCCGGCACAGATACGCAGTATTTT	CASSSGQAPGTDTQYF
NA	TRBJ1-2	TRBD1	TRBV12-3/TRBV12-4	TGTGCCAGCAAGACAGGGGCCGGGGGCTACACCTTC	CASKTGAGGYTF
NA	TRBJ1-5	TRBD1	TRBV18	TGTGCCAGCTCACCAACCAGGGGGTCTAATAGCAATCAGCCCCAGCATTTT	CASSPTRGSNSNQPQHF
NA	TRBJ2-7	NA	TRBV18	TGTGCCAGCTCACCCCTTCGCTCCTACGAGCAGTACTTC	CASSPLRSYEQYF
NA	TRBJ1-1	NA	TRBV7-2	TGTGCCAGCAGCCCCGGGCGGGGGTATCGAGCTTTCTTT	CASSPGRGYRAFF
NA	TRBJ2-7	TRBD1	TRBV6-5	TGTGCCACCCAACCCACAACAGGGGCCTACGAGCAGTACTTC	CATQPTTGAYEQYF
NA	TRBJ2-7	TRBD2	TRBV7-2	TGTGCCAGCAGCTTAGTCAGCGGGAGCGCGTCCTACGAGCAGTACTTC	CASSLVSGSASYEQYF
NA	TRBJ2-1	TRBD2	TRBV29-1	TGCAGCGTAAAAAGCGGGGGTGGGTATGAGCAGTTCTTC	CSVKSGGGYEQFF
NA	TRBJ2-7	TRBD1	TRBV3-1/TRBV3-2	TGTGCCAGCAGCCTTAGACAGGGCTCCTACGAGCAGTACTTC	CASSLRQGSYEQYF
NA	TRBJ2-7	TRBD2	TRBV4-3	TGCGCCAGCAGCCAACACAGGTCGGGACTAGCGGGATACGAGCAGTACTTC	CASSQHRSGLAGYEQYF
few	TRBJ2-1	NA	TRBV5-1	TGCGCCAGCAGCTTGGTCGCGATGGGACTGTTCTACAATGAGCAGTTCTTC	CASSLVAMGLFYNEQFF
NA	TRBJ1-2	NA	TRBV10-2	TGCGCCAGCACCGGACGGTCTAACTATGGCTACACCTTC	CASTGRSNYGYTF
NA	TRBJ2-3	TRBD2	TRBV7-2	TGTGCCAGCAGCTCGGGACTAGCAGGAAATACGCAGTATTTT	CASSSGLAGNTQYF
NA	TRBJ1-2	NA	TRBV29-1	TGCAGCGTTGACAGGGATGGCTACACCTTC	CSVDRDGYTF
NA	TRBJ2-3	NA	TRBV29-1	TGCAGCGTTGAGGAACAGGACCGCACAGATACGCAGTATTTT	CSVEEQDRTDTQYF
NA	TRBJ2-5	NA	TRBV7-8	TGTGCCAGCAGCCCCTCCAGGGAGACCCAGTACTTC	CASSPSRETQYF
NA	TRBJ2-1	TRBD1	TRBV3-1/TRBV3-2	TGTGCCGGTCATCCAGGGGGCACGGATGAGCAGTTCTTC	CAGHPGGTDEQFF
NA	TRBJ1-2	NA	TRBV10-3	TGTGCCATCAGTGATGGACTGGGGGGAAAAGAAGGGTATGGCTACACCTTC	CAISDGLGGKEGYGYTF
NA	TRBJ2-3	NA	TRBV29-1	TGCAGCGTTGACAGGGGAGATACGCAGTATTTT	CSVDRGDTQYF
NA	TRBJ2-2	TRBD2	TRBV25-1	TGTGCCAGCAGTCGGGCGGGAGGAACGTCGGCCGGGGAGCTGTTTTTT	CASSRAGGTSAGELFF
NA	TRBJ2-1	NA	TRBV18	TGTGCCAGCTCCCAAAGTGACGAGAATGAGCAGTTCTTC	CASSQSDENEQFF
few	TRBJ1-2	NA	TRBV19	TGTGCCAGTAGTATTTACGACGGAGGGTATGGCTACACCTTC	CASSIYDGGYGYTF
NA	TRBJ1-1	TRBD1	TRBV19	TGTGCCAGCACCCGCCGACAGGGGGCGACTGAAGCTTTCTTT	CASTRRQGATEAFF
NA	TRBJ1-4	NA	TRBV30	TGTGCCTGGAGTGTAGGTAGTTTCGACGAAAAACTGTTTTTT	CAWSVGSFDEKLFF
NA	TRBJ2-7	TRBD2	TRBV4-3	TGCGCCAGCAGCCAGACTAGCGGGTCATCAATTGAATACGAGCAGTACTTC	CASSQTSGSSIEYEQYF
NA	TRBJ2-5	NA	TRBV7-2	TGTGCCAGCAGCTTATCGCTGGAGACCCAGTACTTC	CASSLSLETQYF
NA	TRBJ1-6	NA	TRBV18	TGTGCCAGCTCACCACCCGATGGGCCAAATTCACCCCTCCACTTT	CASSPPDGPNSPLHF
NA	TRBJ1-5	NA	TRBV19	TGTGCCAGTAGTATAGCGGACAGCCCCCAGCATTTT	CASSIADSPQHF
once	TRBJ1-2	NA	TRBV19	TGTGCCAGTAGTACCCAAGGGACCCTCCGCTACACCTTC	CASSTQGTLRYTF
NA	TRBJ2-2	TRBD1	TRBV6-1	TGTGCCAGCAGTGAAAGGCCCCCGACAGGGTACGACACCGGGGAGCTGTTTTTT	CASSERPPTGYDTGELFF
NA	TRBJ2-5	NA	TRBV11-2	TGTGCCAGCAGCCCGGCCGTGTCGCCGACCCAGTACTTC	CASSPAVSPTQYF
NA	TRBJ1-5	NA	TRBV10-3	TGTGCCATCAGTGAAACAGCGGGCAATCAGCCCCAGCATTTT	CAISETAGNQPQHF
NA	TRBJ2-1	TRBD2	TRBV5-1	TGCGCCAGCAGCTGGGGACTAGCGGGAGGGGGCAATGAGCAGTTCTTC	CASSWGLAGGGNEQFF
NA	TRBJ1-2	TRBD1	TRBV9	TGTGCCAGCAGCGTGGGCCAGGGGGTAGGCGGCTACACCTTC	CASSVGQGVGGYTF
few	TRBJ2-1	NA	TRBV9	TGTGCCAGCAGCCCCGCTAGTAGCGCGACCTCCTACAATGAGCAGTTCTTC	CASSPASSATSYNEQFF
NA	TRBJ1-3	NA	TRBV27	TGTGCCAGCAAGTTCCGGGGATCCGGAAACACCATATATTTT	CASKFRGSGNTIYF
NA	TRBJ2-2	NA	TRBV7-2	TGTGCCAGCAGCTTAACCGTGGAGCTGTTTTTT	CASSLTVELFF
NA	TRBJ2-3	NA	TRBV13	TGTGCCAGCAGTTTCCAGGGCTCAGATACGCAGTATTTT	CASSFQGSDTQYF